This T cell receptor beta chain was captured in a study of graft-versus-host responses after intestinal transplantation. After removal of 5 bases from V and 1 base from J, the junction contained 4 bases not matched to a gene. Germline loops: CDR1 MNHEY, CDR2 SVGAGI. This CDR3 has 14 amino acids. Generated by immunoSEQ multiplex PCR, the TCRdb table keeps only in-frame clones and is missing some. The sample carries about 48,000 clones, over 90% recorded once. This clone was seen a single time. Antigen specificity is unknown. Study-wide results and limits: GvH clones surfaced in recipient marrow, some emerging earlier in ileum or blood.

This chain joins TRBV6-5 and TRBJ2-5; 7 bases align to TRBD1. The sequenced sample was unstimulated CD4+ T cells sorted from spleen or lymph node cells, obtained before transplant. The receptor comes from a human donor who was the organ donor for an intestinal transplant. CDR3 DNA: TGTGCCAGCAGTGAGACAGGGACCCAAGAGACCCAGTACTTC. Translated: CASSETGTQETQYF.